This is a list of T cell receptor beta chains from one sample in a study of blood T cell repertoires in COVID-19. Sequencing used immunoSEQ multiplex PCR; TCRdb keeps in-frame clones, though not all of them. The table has hundreds of thousands of clones, more than 85% seen once. The sample was PBMCs or T cells enriched from blood (not recorded which). The receptors originated from a woman aged 30 to 39 who had recovered from COVID-19. Each CDR3 is given with its conserved first and last residue. Fields, in order: D gene, J gene, clone size, V gene, CDR3 protein, CDR3 DNA. A D gene is named only where the DNA matches it firmly. A clone size is listed for some rows: how often the clone was seen (once, few, many), or a class if it is expanded.

TRBD1 | TRBJ1-6 | NA | TRBV9 | CASSPTLNRGGNSPLHF | TGTGCCAGCAGCCCTACTCTGAACAGGGGAGGTAATTCACCCCTCCACTTT
TRBD1 | TRBJ1-4 | NA | TRBV6-5 | CASSRQGVRREKLFF | TGTGCCAGCAGCCGACAGGGAGTGCGGAGGGAAAAACTGTTTTTT
NA | TRBJ1-6 | NA | TRBV2 | CASSEQGRDNSPLHF | TGTGCCAGCAGTGAACAGGGGCGAGACAATTCACCCCTCCACTTT
TRBD2 | TRBJ2-7 | NA | TRBV6-5 | CASRSGLSSYEQYF | TGTGCCAGCAGATCGGGACTATCCTCCTACGAGCAGTACTTC
TRBD1 | TRBJ1-6 | NA | TRBV6-5 | CASRPDRGGNSPLHF | TGTGCCAGCAGGCCGGACAGGGGAGGTAATTCACCCCTCCACTTT
NA | TRBJ1-1 | NA | TRBV11-2 | CASSPGGGRGTEAFF | TGTGCCAGCAGCCCCGGGGGAGGACGGGGCACTGAAGCTTTCTTT
NA | TRBJ1-4 | NA | TRBV15 | CATSRGLSDEKLFF | TGTGCCACCAGCAGAGGGTTGTCGGATGAAAAACTGTTTTTT
NA | TRBJ1-2 | NA | TRBV15 | CATSRDPGSYGYTF | TGTGCCACCAGCAGAGATCCGGGTTCCTATGGCTACACCTTC
NA | TRBJ2-1 | NA | TRBV7-3 | CASSQALGEQFF | TGTGCCAGCAGCCAAGCTCTAGGTGAGCAGTTCTTC
TRBD2 | TRBJ2-7 | NA | TRBV14 | CASSPLRGTSYEQYF | TGTGCCAGCAGCCCCCTGCGGGGGACCTCCTACGAGCAGTACTTC
NA | TRBJ1-3 | NA | TRBV6-5 | CASSYSSRAYTIYF | TGTGCCAGCAGTTACTCGAGCAGGGCATACACCATATATTTT
TRBD2 | TRBJ2-1 | NA | TRBV5-4 | CASSPIPPGLAGGFEQFF | TGTGCCAGCAGCCCCATCCCACCGGGACTAGCGGGAGGGTTTGAGCAGTTCTTC
NA | TRBJ1-1 | NA | TRBV4-1 | CASSQGGGLNTEAFF | TGCGCCAGCAGCCAGGGAGGTGGGCTTAACACTGAAGCTTTCTTT
NA | TRBJ1-1 | NA | TRBV5-1 | CASSLSRATEAFF | TGCGCCAGCAGCTTGTCCAGGGCCACTGAAGCTTTCTTT
TRBD1 | TRBJ1-2 | many | TRBV5-6 | CASSGGDRGNDGYTF | TGTGCCAGCAGCGGAGGGGACAGGGGTAACGATGGCTACACCTTC
NA | TRBJ1-2 | NA | TRBV27 | CASSPHEAGGYGYTF | TGTGCCAGCAGTCCCCATGAGGCAGGCGGGTATGGCTACACCTTC
NA | TRBJ1-2 | NA | TRBV7-9 | CASRRSGQGRWGYTF | TGTGCCAGCAGGCGTTCCGGGCAGGGTAGGTGGGGCTACACCTTC
NA | TRBJ1-6 | NA | TRBV12-3/TRBV12-4 | CASSFRENSPLHF | TGTGCCAGCAGTTTCCGGGAGAATTCACCCCTCCACTTT
NA | TRBJ2-7 | NA | TRBV7-9 | CASSLARGEQYF | TGTGCCAGCAGCTTAGCCCGGGGCGAGCAGTACTTC
TRBD1 | TRBJ1-6 | NA | TRBV2 | CASSETGLGNSPLHF | TGTGCCAGCAGTGAGACAGGGTTAGGTAATTCACCCCTCCACTTT
NA | TRBJ2-5 | once | TRBV30 | CAYQHGGTYQETQYF | TGTGCCTACCAACATGGGGGCACGTACCAAGAGACCCAGTACTTC
NA | TRBJ2-1 | once | TRBV21-1 | CASKKMIRVSYNEQFF | TGTGCCAGCAAAAAAATGATCAGGGTGTCCTACAATGAGCAGTTCTTC
NA | TRBJ1-5 | NA | TRBV7-6 | CASSLGSGANQPQHF | TGTGCCAGCAGCTTAGGTTCAGGGGCTAATCAGCCCCAGCATTTT
TRBD1 | TRBJ1-2 | NA | TRBV6-5 | CASRQTGAHYGYTF | TGTGCCAGCAGACAGACAGGGGCGCACTATGGCTACACCTTC
NA | TRBJ2-7 | NA | TRBV11-2 | CASSLEKESYEQYF | TGTGCCAGCAGCTTAGAGAAGGAGTCCTACGAGCAGTACTTC
NA | TRBJ1-2 | NA | TRBV7-2 | CASTLEGVYGYTF | TGTGCCAGCACCCTAGAGGGAGTCTATGGCTACACCTTC
NA | TRBJ2-5 | NA | TRBV18 | CASSPTRETQYF | TGTGCCAGCTCACCAACTCGAGAGACCCAGTACTTC
NA | TRBJ2-5 | NA | TRBV3-1/TRBV3-2 | CASSLNGGAYQETQYF | TGTGCCAGCAGCCTTAACGGAGGCGCCTACCAAGAGACCCAGTACTTC
TRBD1 | TRBJ2-7 | NA | TRBV5-4 | CASSPWTGKAYEQYF | TGTGCCAGCAGCCCTTGGACAGGGAAAGCCTACGAGCAGTACTTC
TRBD2 | TRBJ2-1 | NA | TRBV7-9 | CASSGGSGSGFEQFF | TGTGCCAGCAGCGGCGGTAGCGGGAGCGGGTTTGAGCAGTTCTTC
NA | TRBJ1-1 | once | TRBV27 | CASSPWTANTEAFF | TGTGCCAGCAGCCCTTGGACAGCGAACACTGAAGCTTTCTTT
NA | TRBJ1-5 | NA | TRBV29-1 | CSVDQGGNQPQHF | TGCAGCGTTGACCAGGGTGGGAACCAGCCCCAGCATTTT
NA | TRBJ1-5 | NA | TRBV28 | CASSLTENYNQPQHF | TGTGCCAGCAGCCTCACGGAGAACTACAATCAGCCCCAGCATTTT
TRBD2 | TRBJ2-7 | NA | TRBV6-5 | CASRLAGRYEQYF | TGTGCCAGCAGACTAGCGGGACGCTACGAGCAGTACTTC
TRBD2 | TRBJ2-5 | NA | TRBV15 | CATSLPGGPRETQYF | TGTGCCACCAGCTTACCGGGGGGGCCTCGGGAGACCCAGTACTTC
NA | TRBJ1-2 | NA | TRBV13 | CASSSQGDYGYTF | TGTGCCAGCAGTTCACAGGGAGACTATGGCTACACCTTC
TRBD1 | TRBJ1-2 | NA | TRBV7-9 | CASSLSGTGDWHTF | TGTGCCAGCAGCTTATCTGGGACAGGGGACTGGCACACCTTC
NA | TRBJ2-5 | once | TRBV28 | CASSLLPPQQETQYF | TGTGCCAGCAGTTTACTTCCCCCACAGCAAGAGACCCAGTACTTC
NA | TRBJ2-6 | NA | TRBV7-2 | CASSLDFAGANVLTF | TGTGCCAGCAGCTTAGATTTCGCGGGGGCCAACGTCCTGACTTTC
TRBD1 | TRBJ2-1 | NA | TRBV7-3 | CASSLDRESYNEQFF | TGTGCCAGCAGCTTAGACAGGGAATCCTACAATGAGCAGTTCTTC
NA | TRBJ2-1 | NA | TRBV28 | CASSLAGEQFF | TGTGCCAGCAGTTTAGCCGGTGAGCAGTTCTTC
NA | TRBJ1-2 | once | TRBV12-3/TRBV12-4 | CASSLARGHGYTF | TGTGCCAGCAGTTTAGCCAGGGGACATGGCTACACCTTC
NA | TRBJ2-2 | NA | TRBV4-1 | CASSHRENTGELFF | TGCGCCAGCAGCCATCGGGAAAACACCGGGGAGCTGTTTTTT
NA | TRBJ1-1 | NA | TRBV7-7 | CASSAPGHSNTEAFF | TGTGCTAGCAGCGCTCCGGGACACTCGAACACTGAAGCTTTCTTT
TRBD1 | TRBJ2-1 | NA | TRBV19 | CASSTGTGGAKEQFF | TGTGCCAGTAGTACCGGGACAGGGGGCGCGAAGGAGCAGTTCTTC
NA | TRBJ2-5 | NA | TRBV5-5 | CASRGAAVLQETQYF | TGTGCCAGCAGAGGGGCGGCGGTCCTCCAAGAGACCCAGTACTTC
NA | TRBJ2-3 | NA | TRBV11-2 | CASSSDYTDTQYF | TGTGCCAGCAGCTCAGACTACACAGATACGCAGTATTTT
NA | TRBJ2-7 | NA | TRBV6-5 | CASSYSGGRGAYEQYF | TGTGCCAGCAGTTACTCTGGGGGCAGGGGAGCCTACGAGCAGTACTTC
NA | TRBJ1-2 | few | TRBV10-1 | CASSAGSNYGYTF | TGCGCCAGCAGCGCCGGGAGTAACTATGGCTACACCTTC